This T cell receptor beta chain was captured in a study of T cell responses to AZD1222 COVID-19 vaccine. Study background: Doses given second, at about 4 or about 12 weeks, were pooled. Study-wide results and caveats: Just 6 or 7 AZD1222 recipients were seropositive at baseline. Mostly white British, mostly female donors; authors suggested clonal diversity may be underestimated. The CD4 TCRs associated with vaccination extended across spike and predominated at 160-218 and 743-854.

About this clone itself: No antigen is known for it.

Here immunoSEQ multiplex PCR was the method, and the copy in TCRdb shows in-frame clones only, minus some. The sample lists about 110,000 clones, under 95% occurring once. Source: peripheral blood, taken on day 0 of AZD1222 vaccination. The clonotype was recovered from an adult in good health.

CDR3 sequence: CASSYTGIGVQEKLFF. The CDR3 DNA sequence: TGTGCCAGCAGTTACACAGGGATCGGGGTGCAGGAAAAACTGTTTTTT. The J gene is TRBJ1-4, the V gene TRBV6-5, with a possible D match to TRBD1 (6 bases). The V end lost 2 bases, the J end lost 8 bases, and 18 bases lay between the germline ends. The CDR3 extends over 16 amino acids. The germline V gene has CDR1 MNHEY and CDR2 SVGAGI.